Below, 29 T cell receptor beta chains from the same sample are listed, as sequenced in a study of T cells after yellow fever vaccination. TCRdb ran MiXCR on the 5' RACE reads and lists one entry per CDR3 protein. This sample yields a few hundred thousand distinct CDR3 sequences, of which around 8.1% are seen a single time; roughly 18% belongs to the top ten. The specimen comprised PBMCs, sampled around 45 days after the first yellow fever vaccination. These receptors all come from a man aged 18 to 29 who received the YFV17D yellow fever vaccine.

This clonotype showed up many times. J is TRBJ1-1 and V is TRBV5-1; 9 bases align to TRBD1. The V gene's germline CDR1 is SGHRS and CDR2 YFSETQ. The CDR3 runs to 16 residues. The V gene end was trimmed by 0 bases and the J gene end by 5 bases; junction bases not matched to a gene: 8. In nucleotides, the CDR3 is TGCGCCAGCAGCTTGGGGGCACAGGGGGCAGGTACTGAAGCTTTCTTT. The encoded protein is CASSLGAQGAGTEAFF.

This clonotype occurred many times. The chain carries TRBV7-2 and TRBJ2-7; D unclear. V gave up 0 bases and J gave up 2 bases, with 11 bases separating them. CDR1 is SGHTA, CDR2 FQGNSA, per germline. CDR3 length: 15 residues. This CDR3 reads CASSLAGLSAYEQYF. The CDR3 region has the DNA TGTGCCAGCAGCTTAGCAGGGTTGAGCGCCTACGAGCAGTACTTC.

This clonotype was counted a few times. The J gene is TRBJ1-5, the V gene TRBV7-9; D unclear. Trimming pared 8 bases from V and 10 bases from J, leaving 15 bases between. This CDR3 spans 12 amino acids. Germline V gene lookup returns CDR1 SEHNR and CDR2 FQNEAQ (reference sequence). The CDR3 region is CASEGGNGPQHF. The CDR3 bases are TGTGCCAGCGAAGGAGGCAATGGTCCCCAGCATTTT. The whole variable domain, remainder taken from reference TRBV7-9 and TRBJ1-5, is DTGVSQNPRHKITKRGQNVTFRCDPISEHNRLYWYRQTLGQGPEFLTYFQNEAQLEKSRLLSDRFSAERPKGSFSTLEIQRTEQGDSAMYLCASEGGNGPQHFGDGTRLSIL.

This clonotype was picked up a small number of times. The genes are TRBV7-2 and TRBJ2-2, with D possibly matching TRBD2 (5 bases). Per the germline V gene, CDR1 is SGHTA and CDR2 is FQGNSA. Trimming took off 8 bases at V and 4 bases at J, with 17 bases between the two ends. CDR3 size: 15 residues. The CDR3 DNA reads as TGTGCCAGCCGGCCAGGACTGGGCCTCACCGGGGAGCTGTTTTTT. It yields the protein CASRPGLGLTGELFF.

This clonotype has only a few counts. V is TRBV18 and J is TRBJ2-4; 7 nucleotides align to TRBD2. The V gene end was trimmed by 5 bases and the J gene end by 1 base; junction bases not matched to a gene: 2. The CDR3 is 14 residues long. Germline CDR1 reads KGHSH; CDR2 reads LQKENI. Here the CDR3 reads CASSDGGAKNIQYF. The CDR3 coding sequence is TGTGCCAGCTCAGACGGGGGGGCCAAAAACATTCAGTACTTC.

The rearrangement uses TRBV5-4 and TRBJ2-1; D is ambiguous. The germline CDR1 and CDR2 sequences are SGHNT and YYREEE (reference sequence). The V and J ends lost 2 bases and 1 base respectively, with 10 bases between them. The CDR3 is made up of 15 amino acids. The DNA for the CDR3 is TGTGCCAGCAGCTTCGTCCGTGGTTCCTACAATGAGCAGTTCTTC. Translation gives CASSFVRGSYNEQFF. Supplemented by reference TRBV5-4 and TRBJ2-1, the full variable domain reads ETGVTQSPTHLIKTRGQQVTLRCSSQSGHNTVSWYQQALGQGPQFIFQYYREEENGRGNFPPRFSGLQFPNYSSELNVNALELDDSALYLCASSFVRGSYNEQFFGPGTRLTVL.

The chain combines TRBV5-5 with TRBJ1-1; D ambiguous. The V gene's germline CDR1 is SGHKS and CDR2 YYEKEE (reference sequence). With 4 bases removed from V and 3 bases from J, the gap between germline ends came to 10 bases. This CDR3 has 13 residues. The CDR3 coding sequence is TGTGCCAGCAGCCCGCGGGCGGACACTGAAGCTTTCTTT. Translating it yields CASSPRADTEAFF.

This clonotype has a handful of counts. This rearrangement joins TRBV12-3 or TRBV12-4 to TRBJ2-1; 13 nucleotides line up with TRBD2. The CDR3 consists of 18 residues. Trimming at V came to 1 base and at J to 5 bases, leaving 8 bases not matched to a gene. The CDR3, as DNA: TGTGCCAGCAGTTTAGTCGTACTAGCGGGGGGGGCTAACAATGAGCAGTTCTTC. Translation gives CASSLVVLAGGANNEQFF.

The V gene is TRBV4-2, the J gene TRBJ1-1; no reliable D call. Per the germline V gene, CDR1 is LGHNA and CDR2 is YNFKEQ. Trimming cost V 0 bases and J 4 bases, with 18 bases left between them. The CDR3 spans 17 residues. In DNA, the CDR3 is TGTGCCAGCAGCCAAGATGTGCCAGGCTATGGGAGCACTGAAGCTTTCTTT. Its translation: CASSQDVPGYGSTEAFF.

J is TRBJ2-1 and V is TRBV4-1, with TRBD1 matching 8 bases. Germline V gene data show CDR1 as MGHRA and CDR2 as YSYEKL. CDR3 length: 14 residues. The junction had 12 bases not matched to a gene; V was cut back by 8 bases and J by 9 bases. The CDR3 DNA is TGCGCCAGCCTCAGGGGGCTAGGGTCGAGTGAGCAGTTCTTC. Translating gives CASLRGLGSSEQFF.

This clonotype showed up many times. The chain carries TRBV6-2 or TRBV6-3 and TRBJ1-6; possible D gene TRBD1, 5 bases. CDR1 and CDR2 from the germline V gene are MNHEY and SVGEGT. The CDR3 is 14 amino acids. V shed 7 bases and J shed 7 bases, with 14 bases lying between them. Written as DNA, the CDR3 is TGTGCCAGCAACCAATGGGGCAACAATTCACCCCTCCACTTT. Its translation is CASNQWGNNSPLHF.

The table lists this clonotype with a few counts. The V and J genes are TRBV6-1 and TRBJ2-5, with unresolved D. Per germline, CDR1 MNHNS and CDR2 SASEGT. Trimming left V 6 bases short and J 7 bases short, with 15 bases between. This CDR3 comprises 13 residues. The DNA of the CDR3 is TGTGCCAGCAGGAGACCGCGTCCCCCGACCCAGTACTTC. The encoded protein is CASRRPRPPTQYF.

The V and J genes are TRBV6-1 and TRBJ1-2, with D perhaps TRBD1 (5 bases). The germline V gene encodes CDR1 MNHNS and CDR2 SASEGT. The CDR3 extends over 14 amino acids. The V end was cut by 5 bases, the J end by 7 bases, with 17 bases between. CDR3 coding DNA: TGTGCCAGCAGTCCCGGGACCGTTCCACGTGGCTACACCTTC. This encodes CASSPGTVPRGYTF.

The chain joins TRBV3-1 to TRBJ1-1; no clear D gene. Trimming removed 1 base at V and 3 bases at J, with 12 bases between. Germline V lookup: CDR1 LGHDT, CDR2 YNNKEL (reference sequence). The CDR3 spans 15 residues. The CDR3 DNA follows: TGTGCCAGCAGCCAAGGAGCGGGTAGGGACACTGAAGCTTTCTTT. Translating gives CASSQGAGRDTEAFF.

The J gene is TRBJ2-1, the V gene TRBV29-1, with 9 positions matching TRBD1. Trimming at V came to 7 bases and at J to 4 bases, leaving 2 bases not matched to a gene. This CDR3 has 12 amino acids. Germline V gives CDR1 SQVTM, CDR2 ANQGSEA. CDR3 protein: CSAGQGYNEQFF. CDR3 in DNA: TGCAGCGCGGGACAGGGATACAATGAGCAGTTCTTC.

The gene calls are TRBV6-1 and TRBJ2-5; 10 nucleotides line up with TRBD1. Germline V gene data show CDR1 as MNHNS and CDR2 as SASEGT. CDR3 length equals 15 residues. V shed 4 bases and J 9 bases; nucleotides not matched to a gene: 11. The DNA for the CDR3 is TGTGCCAGCAGTGCCACCGGGACAGGGGCGGGGGCCCAGTACTTC. Translation: CASSATGTGAGAQYF.

The chain uses TRBV7-9 and TRBJ2-1; tentatively, D is TRBD2 (6 bases). The V end lost 4 bases, the J end lost 4 bases, and 17 bases lay between the germline ends. The CDR3 has 16 residues. The germline gives CDR1 SEHNR, CDR2 FQNEAQ (reference sequence). CDR3 in amino acids: CASSSGAGRNYNEQFF. The CDR3 bases are TGTGCCAGCAGCTCAGGCGCGGGGAGGAATTACAATGAGCAGTTCTTC.

The chain links TRBV6-1 to TRBJ2-7; no firm D call. Per the germline V gene, CDR1 is MNHNS and CDR2 is SASEGT. The CDR3 totals 14 residues. The ends were cut back, 7 bases at V and 2 bases at J, with 15 bases in the middle. The CDR3: CASTMTESPYEQYF. In nucleotides, the CDR3 is TGTGCCAGCACCATGACTGAATCTCCCTACGAGCAGTACTTC.

This clonotype was recorded at least ten times. The chain links TRBV10-3 to TRBJ2-1; 9 nucleotides agree with TRBD2. Losses at the gene ends were 4 bases for V and 3 bases for J; bases not matched to a gene: 4. The germline CDR1 and CDR2 sequences are ENHRY and SYGVKD. The CDR3 consists of 15 residues. CDR3 nucleotides: TGTGCCATCAGTGCGCAGCGGGGGGACTACAATGAGCAGTTCTTC. Protein sequence: CAISAQRGDYNEQFF.

V and J are TRBV27 and TRBJ2-7; D may be TRBD1 (5 bases). Deletions cut 3 bases from V and 3 bases from J, with 9 bases between. This CDR3 has 13 residues. The germline V gene has CDR1 MNHEY and CDR2 SMNVEV (reference sequence). The CDR3 bases are TGTGCCAGCAGTTTCCGGCAGGGCTACGAGCAGTACTTC. Its protein product is CASSFRQGYEQYF.

This clonotype was counted only a few times. The rearrangement links TRBV5-8 to TRBJ1-1; D is undetermined. Per germline, CDR1 SGHTS and CDR2 YDEGEE. Trimming removed 0 bases from V and 4 bases from J, with 19 bases in between. The CDR3 sequence is 17 residues long. DNA for the CDR3: TGTGCCAGCAGCTTGGCAGTATGGAGGGCGTGGGGCACTGAAGCTTTCTTT. It specifies CASSLAVWRAWGTEAFF.

J is TRBJ2-7 and V is TRBV4-1; the match to TRBD1 covers 7 bases. The CDR3 totals 15 residues. Losses at the gene ends were 4 bases for V and 1 base for J; bases not matched to a gene: 7. Germline V gene data show CDR1 as MGHRA and CDR2 as YSYEKL. The CDR3 region has the DNA TGCGCCAGCAGCCGTACCGGGGACAGTTCCTACGAGCAGTACGTC. The encoded protein is CASSRTGDSSYEQYV.

This clonotype was seen a few times. V gene TRBV5-1 combines with J gene TRBJ2-7; D possibly corresponds to TRBD1 (5 bases). V lost 3 bases to trimming and J lost 7 bases, with 8 bases between them. The CDR3 contains 11 residues. Germline V gives CDR1 SGHRS, CDR2 YFSETQ. DNA of the CDR3: TGCGCCAGCAGCTACGACAGTGAGCAGTACGTC. It encodes CASSYDSEQYV.

This clonotype was counted at least ten times. The chain joins TRBV20-1 to TRBJ2-7, with D uncertain. The germline V gene encodes CDR1 DFQATT and CDR2 SNEGSKA (reference sequence). The CDR3 extends over 12 amino acids. Trimming cost V 6 bases and J 3 bases, with 12 bases left between them. DNA of the CDR3: TGCAGTGCAAGATCGGGCAGCTACGAGCAGTACTTC. This sequence encodes CSARSGSYEQYF.

The rearrangement links TRBV3-1 to TRBJ2-1; 10 bases are a match to TRBD2. The CDR3 extends over 17 amino acids. Germline V lookup: CDR1 LGHDT, CDR2 YNNKEL (reference sequence). Unmatched junction bases numbered 9, after V lost 1 base and J lost 6 bases. The CDR3, as DNA: TGTGCCAGCAGCCAAGGCACTAGCGGGGACGGGGTCAATGAGCAGTTCTTC. It codes for CASSQGTSGDGVNEQFF.

This clonotype showed up just a few times. V and J are TRBV4-2 and TRBJ2-1; 11 bases fit TRBD2. In germline, CDR1 is LGHNA, CDR2 YNFKEQ. V was pared by 7 bases and J by 4 bases, with 6 bases of the junction left unmatched. The CDR3 contains 15 residues. The DNA for the CDR3 is TGTGCCAGCAAGGGGGCTAGCGGGGGGTACAATGAGCAGTTCTTC. It yields the protein CASKGASGGYNEQFF.

CDR3 DNA sequence: TGCAGTGCCAAATCAATTCGACTAGCGCTCACAGATACGCAGTATTTT. It codes for CSAKSIRLALTDTQYF. V is TRBV20-1 and J is TRBJ2-3, with TRBD2 identical over 8 bases. The CDR3 loop spans 16 amino acids. Losses at the gene ends were 6 bases for V and 2 bases for J; bases not matched to a gene: 13. Germline V CDR1 and CDR2: DFQATT, SNEGSKA (reference sequence).

V is TRBV5-1 and J is TRBJ1-6, with D hard to call. The germline V gene has CDR1 SGHRS and CDR2 YFSETQ. CDR3 length: 16 residues. V lost 1 base, J lost 9 bases, and 17 bases lay in between. CDR3 nucleotides: TGCGCCAGCAGCTTGAAGTCGACCGGATCTAGTTCACCCCTCCACTTT. This translates into CASSLKSTGSSSPLHF.

V is TRBV15 and J is TRBJ2-3, with D maybe TRBD1 (6 bases). The V gene's germline CDR1 is LNHNV and CDR2 YYDKDF (reference sequence). The CDR3 has 14 amino acids. V was clipped by 0 bases and J by 3 bases, with 7 bases between them. Written as DNA, the CDR3 is TGTGCCACCAGCAGAGATCAGGGGACAGATACGCAGTATTTT. As protein: CATSRDQGTDTQYF.